Below, 17 T cell receptor beta chains from the same sample are listed, as sequenced in a study of shared clonotypes between healthy human individuals. Clones were sequenced by immunoSEQ multiplex PCR, and TCRdb holds only the in-frame ones, with some missing. This repertoire shows over a million clones, roughly 97% found once; its top ten account for 1.2%. Sequencing input: naive CD4+ T cells sorted from blood. Described subset: CD45RA+ positively selected. These receptors came from a young man in good health.

Comments on this clone: The sample has other DNA sequences that encode this CDR3 too. The chain links TRBV5-1 to TRBJ2-3; D gene ambiguous. The CDR3 spans 13 residues. With 2 bases removed from V and 1 base from J, the gap between germline ends came to 5 bases. Germline CDR1 SGHRS, CDR2 YFSETQ. CDR3: CASSLSGTDTQYF. Here the CDR3 DNA reads TGCGCCAGCAGCTTATCGGGCACAGATACGCAGTATTTT.

The chain joins TRBV6-5 to TRBJ2-1; 7 nucleotides line up with TRBD2. J was trimmed by 4 bases and V by 0 bases; bases with no gene match: 3. The CDR3 spans 15 residues. Germline lookup yields CDR1 MNHEY and CDR2 SVGAGI. DNA of the CDR3: TGTGCCAGCAGTTACTCTGGTAGCGGGTACAATGAGCAGTTCTTC. Protein sequence: CASSYSGSGYNEQFF.

This chain joins TRBV7-9 and TRBJ2-7; unclear D gene. The V end lost 5 bases, the J end lost 5 bases, and 10 bases lay between the germline ends. This CDR3 has 12 residues. The germline gives CDR1 SEHNR, CDR2 FQNEAQ (reference sequence). The CDR3, as DNA: TGTGCCAGCAGCCACCCCGGTGACGAGCAGTACTTC. It yields the protein CASSHPGDEQYF. The full variable domain, rest sourced from reference TRBV7-9 and TRBJ2-7, is DTGVSQNPRHKITKRGQNVTFRCDPISEHNRLYWYRQTLGQGPEFLTYFQNEAQLEKSRLLSDRFSAERPKGSFSTLEIQRTEQGDSAMYLCASSHPGDEQYFGPGTRLTVT.

This clone has just a few counts. Other DNA sequences in this specimen translate into the identical CDR3. The gene calls are TRBV2 and TRBJ1-2, with no clear D. The V gene's germline CDR1 is SNHLY and CDR2 FYNNEI. Trimming shortened V by 7 bases and J by 6 bases, and 3 bases separated the two germline ends. This CDR3 is 9 amino acids long. The CDR3 reads CASKDGYTF. The CDR3 coding sequence is TGTGCCAGCAAGGATGGCTACACCTTC.

V usage is TRBV28 and J usage is TRBJ1-2; tentatively, D is TRBD1 (5 bases). The V gene lost 5 bases and the J gene lost 5 bases, with 15 bases spanning the gap. CDR1 and CDR2 (germline): MDHEN, SYDVKM. The CDR3 sequence is 14 residues long. CDR3 sequence: CASSDTWGSYGYTF. For the CDR3, the DNA is TGTGCCAGCAGTGACACTTGGGGGTCATATGGCTACACCTTC.

The chain carries TRBV9 and TRBJ2-5; D could derive from TRBD1 or TRBD2 (5 bases each). This CDR3 spans 16 amino acids. V dropped 0 bases and J dropped 5 bases, with 17 bases sitting between them. Germline V gene data show CDR1 as SGDLS and CDR2 as YYNGEE. As DNA, the CDR3 is TGTGCCAGCAGCGTAGAGGGGACGCGGGTATGGGAGACCCAGTACTTC. This codes for CASSVEGTRVWETQYF.

This chain uses TRBV27 with TRBJ2-1, with 9 bases lining up with TRBD2. V was pared by 5 bases and J by 7 bases, with 12 bases of the junction left unmatched. The CDR3 runs to 16 residues. Per germline, CDR1 MNHEY and CDR2 SMNVEV (reference sequence). The CDR3: CASSRYSGSAANEQFF. The DNA of the CDR3 is TGTGCCAGCAGTCGCTATAGCGGGAGTGCAGCAAATGAGCAGTTCTTC.

The V call is TRBV4-3, the J call TRBJ2-1, with 15 bases aligning to TRBD2. V trimming: 4 bases; J trimming: 9 bases; junction bases outside the gene matches: 4. CDR1 is LGHNA, CDR2 YSLEER, per germline. The CDR3 is 15 amino acids. The CDR3 protein is CASSLGLAGGGEQFF. The CDR3 coding sequence is TGCGCCAGCAGCCTCGGACTAGCGGGAGGGGGTGAGCAGTTCTTC.

The chain links TRBV9 to TRBJ2-7; the match to TRBD2 covers 12 bases. The germline V gene encodes CDR1 SGDLS and CDR2 YYNGEE. V dropped 0 bases and J dropped 6; count of bases not matched to a gene: 1. This CDR3 spans 14 amino acids. CDR3 loop: CASSVELAGGEQYF. CDR3 bases: TGTGCCAGCAGCGTAGAACTAGCGGGAGGCGAGCAGTACTTC.

The chain has TRBV28 and TRBJ2-5; either TRBD1 or TRBD2 may supply D (5 bases each). This CDR3 has 16 residues. Trimming removed 3 bases from V and 3 bases from J, with 17 bases in between. From germline, CDR1 is MDHEN and CDR2 SYDVKM. The CDR3 is CASSFPEPGRKETQYF. CDR3 in DNA: TGTGCCAGCAGTTTCCCCGAACCGGGACGGAAAGAGACCCAGTACTTC.

The chain couples TRBV19 to TRBJ1-2; 8 bases are a match to TRBD1. The V segment lost 6 bases and the J segment 5 bases; nucleotides outside the gene matches: 11. In germline, CDR1 is LNHDA, CDR2 SQIVND (reference sequence). This CDR3 region has 15 residues. The CDR3 sequence: CASSLLDRGEYGYTF. CDR3 DNA: TGTGCCAGTAGCCTCCTTGACAGGGGAGAGTATGGCTACACCTTC.

CDR3 nucleotide sequence: TGTGCCAGCAGCCTGGGACAGGGGGACTACGAGCAGTACTTC. Its protein product is CASSLGQGDYEQYF. J is TRBJ2-7 and V is TRBV6-6, with TRBD1 matching over 11 bases. This CDR3 contains 14 residues. The J segment lost 3 bases and the V segment lost 6 bases, leaving 4 bases of the junction unmatched. Per germline, CDR1 MNHNY and CDR2 SVGAGI (reference sequence).

The chain links TRBV5-1 to TRBJ2-7; D ambiguous. From germline, CDR1 is SGHRS and CDR2 YFSETQ. The ends were cut back, 1 base at V and 7 bases at J, with 15 bases in the middle. This CDR3 is built from 14 residues. CDR3 sequence: CASSLTFSYGEQYF. In DNA, the CDR3 is TGCGCCAGCAGCTTGACATTTTCCTACGGGGAGCAGTACTTC.

This chain links TRBV28 with TRBJ2-7, with TRBD2 as a possible D gene (5 bases). Germline CDR1 is MDHEN and CDR2 is SYDVKM. There are 14 residues in the CDR3. V lost 1 base, J lost 0 bases, and 7 bases lay in between. CDR3 sequence (DNA): TGTGCCAGCAGTTTATCCGGGGTCTCCTACGAGCAGTACTTC. It codes for CASSLSGVSYEQYF.

The chain carries TRBV5-1 and TRBJ1-4, with TRBD1 matching over 9 bases. The CDR3 length is 16 residues. V was pared by 3 bases and J by 3 bases, with 6 bases of the junction left unmatched. The germline gives CDR1 SGHRS, CDR2 YFSETQ. This CDR3 reads CASSSNRGLANEKLFF. CDR3 in DNA: TGCGCCAGCAGCTCGAACAGGGGGCTGGCTAATGAAAAACTGTTTTTT.

This chain links TRBV6-5 with TRBJ2-6; D not certain. Germline CDR1 MNHEY, CDR2 SVGAGI. This CDR3 has 16 residues. Trimming cost V 0 bases and J 0 bases, with 6 bases left between them. The CDR3: CASSYSPVSGANVLTF. The CDR3 DNA reads as TGTGCCAGCAGTTACTCCCCAGTCTCTGGGGCCAACGTCCTGACTTTC.

The rearrangement uses TRBV2 and TRBJ2-7; TRBD2 might be the D (5 bases). This CDR3 comprises 14 residues. V was trimmed by 6 bases and J by 3 bases, leaving 15 bases between them. Germline V gene sequence: CDR1 SNHLY, CDR2 FYNNEI. The CDR3 spells CASSPEHGNYEQYF. Here the CDR3 DNA reads TGTGCCAGCAGCCCGGAACACGGGAACTACGAGCAGTACTTC.